A selection of T cell receptor beta chains follows, all from one sample in a study of cytomegalovirus exposure and HLA in healthy donors. Repertoires were generated with immunoSEQ multiplex PCR, while TCRdb's copy carries only in-frame clones and drops some. The table lists around 110,000 clones, 70% of them singletons. The sequencing sample was made of PBMCs. These receptors originate from a man aged 30 to 45 in good health and CMV-seropositive. Both conserved end residues are trimmed from each CDR3. Clone size, where shown, is once, few, many, or a class for clones that have expanded.

- TRBV13 ASSPPGAGGLNEQY
- TRBV5-6 ASSSHRGRVTQY
- TRBV5-6 ASSPRREPYEQY
- TRBV5-8 ASSLGRGPTGELF
- TRBV7-9 ASSLGGQGTEAF
- TRBV5-6 ASSYWSRLGGGSRTEAF
- TRBV7-2 ASSPGLGTDTQY
few TRBV2 ASSGGLPTTDTQY
once TRBV19 ASSIGTGETHEQF
- TRBV9 ASSVDGTESTEAF
- TRBV7-8 ASSLDFGTDTQY
few TRBV25-1 ASSDRDRGQDQPQH
- TRBV7-9 ASSSQGARGYGYT
- TRBV19 ASSIGDRVIDTQY
once TRBV2 ASTDDPTPTDTQY